This note documents a single T cell receptor (beta chain) sequence. The clone's antigen remains unknown. Qualities for individual bases were not recorded, and no much larger clone is one base off. Ficoll-Paque density gradient centrifugation was the method used to isolate PBMCs. The sequencing machine was an Illumina NovaSeq 6000. TCRalpha and TCRbeta cDNA libraries were constructed by 5'RACE with constant-segment primers, with sample barcodes and unique molecular identifiers being introduced. RNA was extracted from every sample with Trizol reagent. Amplification of the libraries took two PCR steps, and the second step added a second sample barcode plus Illumina TruSeq adapters. The libraries were sequenced on an Illumina NovaSeq using 2 x 150 bp paired-end reads. The paper's data handling went like this. Demultiplexing of reads and collapsing into UMI-guided consensus sequences were performed with migec v1.2.7. Using mixcr v2.1.11, UMI consensuses were aligned to TRA and TRB V and J templates and then assembled into clonotypes. Expanded or contracted clonotypes were those called significant by both edgeR and NoisET, with noise models trained on biological replicates. edgeR calls used a false discovery rate-adjusted p below 0.01 and a log2 fold-change threshold of 1. As an exploratory analysis of dynamics, max-normalized trajectories of the 1000 most abundant clonotypes were examined with PCA combined with hierarchical clustering. Separately sequenced CD4+ and CD8+ repertoires were used to assign the CD4 or CD8 phenotype of responding clones. TCRdb trimmed public reads at Q25 via fastp, called clones via MiXCR and kept in-frame beta chains. Identical CDR3 proteins give one entry, which carries the most common genes and DNA. Here the V and J calls rest on TCRdb's processing, not on the authors' analysis. Present in this sample are a few hundred thousand distinct CDR3 sequences, roughly 20% of which were seen just once. The ten largest clones add up to approximately 12% of the sample.

From the cysteine through the phenylalanine, the CDR3 covers 11 amino acids. Only the CDR3 DNA stays, 33 bases, in frame from base 1. CDR1 and CDR2 are drawn from the germline V gene: SGHAT, FQNNGV. V and J are truncated by 5 bases and 10 bases respectively, leaving an intervening sequence of 10 bases. The record originates from a study of T-cell memory formation after mild COVID-19 (dated by TCRdb to the early 2020s). Context from the whole study: Most TCR sequence clusters were specific to one of the two donors. In two donors, T-cell clones that expanded and contracted after mild COVID-19 were tracked by sequencing TCRalpha and TCRbeta repertoires over time. Two young, previously healthy adult volunteers, one female and one male, were included in the cohort. Overall study outcomes, separate from this receptor: Contracting CD4+ clones were found mainly in CM and EM memory subsets, while CD8+ clones were enriched in EMRA. The study included only two mild cases, and larger cohorts that include severe cases with pre-infection samples were judged to be necessary. SARS-CoV-2 specificity was not confirmed for the second-wave clones peaking on day 37. Some responding clones were detected in pre-infection memory, which suggested that pre-existing cross-reactive memory T cells had joined the SARS-CoV-2 response. Balanced CD4/CD8 phenotypes were observed for clones contracting from day 15 to 85, whereas a bias towards CD4+ was observed for a second wave of clones expanding from day 15 to 37.

This receptor was taken from an adult woman who had mild COVID-19 (a few samples of this study predate the infection). The sample titles of this study are shuffled in the database, so cell type and time point are left out; the donor was told from shared clones. Sequenced sample: PBMCs or a T cell subset sorted from them (not recorded which). The chain is assembled from TRBV11-2 and TRBJ2-3; a confident D gene designation cannot be given. The CDR3 region has the sequence CASSRLGAQYF. Here is the DNA: TGTGCCAGCAGCCGGTTAGGAGCGCAGTATTTT.